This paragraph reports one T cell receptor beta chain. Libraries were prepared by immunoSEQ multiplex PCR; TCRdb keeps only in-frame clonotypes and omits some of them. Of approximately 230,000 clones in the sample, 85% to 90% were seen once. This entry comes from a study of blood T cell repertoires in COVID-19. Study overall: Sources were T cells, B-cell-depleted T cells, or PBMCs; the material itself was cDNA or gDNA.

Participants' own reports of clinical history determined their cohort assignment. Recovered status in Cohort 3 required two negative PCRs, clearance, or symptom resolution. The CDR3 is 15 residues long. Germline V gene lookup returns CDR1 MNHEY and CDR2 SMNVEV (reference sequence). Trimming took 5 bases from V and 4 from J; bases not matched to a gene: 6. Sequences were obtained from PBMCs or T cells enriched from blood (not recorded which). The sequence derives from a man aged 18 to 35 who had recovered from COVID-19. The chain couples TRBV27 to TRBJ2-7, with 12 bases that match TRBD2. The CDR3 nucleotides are TGTGCCAGCAGTCTGACTAGCGGGAGCCAGTACGAGCAGTACTTC. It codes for CASSLTSGSQYEQYF.